Presented here are 28 T cell receptor beta chains from one specimen sequenced in a study of cytomegalovirus exposure and HLA in healthy donors. PCR employed 60 Vbeta and 13 Jbeta primers. Method: immunoSEQ multiplex PCR; TCRdb's copy keeps in-frame clones and lacks some. The sample shows 150,000 to 200,000 clones, roughly 80% of them seen only once. Material: PBMCs. Receptor source: a woman aged 35 to 49 in good health and CMV-seronegative.

The table lists this clone with a few counts. Other DNA sequences in the sample encode the same CDR3. The chain links TRBV7-2 to TRBJ2-7, with D unresolved. Per germline, CDR1 SGHTA and CDR2 FQGNSA. The CDR3 length is 11 residues. V shed 5 bases and J shed 0 bases, with 2 bases lying between them. This CDR3 reads CASSLSYEQYF. In nucleotides, the CDR3 is TGTGCCAGCAGCCTCTCCTACGAGCAGTACTTC.

The CDR3 nucleotides read TGTGCCAGCAGTCCTCTTCGACTCTACCTCCACCCCTACGAGCAGTACTTC. This codes for CASSPLRLYLHPYEQYF. V and J are TRBV28 and TRBJ2-7, with D hard to call. CDR3 size: 17 residues. Trimming left V 5 bases short and J 2 bases short, with 22 bases between. Germline values: CDR1 MDHEN, CDR2 SYDVKM. Combining the CDR3 with reference TRBV28 and TRBJ2-7 gives the whole variable domain DVKVTQSSRYLVKRTGEKVFLECVQDMDHENMFWYRQDPGLGLRLIYFSYDVKMKEKGDIPEGYSVSREKKERFSLILESASTNQTSMYLCASSPLRLYLHPYEQYFGPGTRLTVT.

This clone appeared a few times. The CDR3 bases are TGTGCCAGCAGCCAAGATGGAGGTCTCTACGAGCAGTACTTC. Protein product: CASSQDGGLYEQYF. This sequence joins TRBV14 and TRBJ2-7; perhaps TRBD2 as D (5 bases). CDR3 length equals 14 residues. Trimming took 0 bases from V and 3 from J, leaving 9 bases between them. In germline, CDR1 is SGHDN, CDR2 FVKESK.

Concerning this clone: At one end the junction does not follow the germline gene, possibly because of a read error. The chain links TRBV7-9 to TRBJ2-2; D is perhaps TRBD2 (5 bases). Germline loops: CDR1 SEHNR, CDR2 FQNEAQ (reference sequence). There are 16 residues in the CDR3. The CDR3, as DNA: TGTTCCAGCAGCGTGACTACTCAAACGAACACCGGGGAGCTGTTTTTT. Translation: CSSSVTTQTNTGELFF.

The rearrangement uses TRBV7-6 and TRBJ2-1; TRBD1 matches 9 bases. V lost 5 bases and J lost 8; bases outside the gene matches: 7. The CDR3 contains 14 residues. CDR1 is SGHVS and CDR2 is FNYEAQ in the germline V gene. The CDR3, as DNA: TGTGCCAGCAGCCACAGGGGGCAAACGTATGAGCAGTTCTTC. Residues: CASSHRGQTYEQFF.

The V and J genes are TRBV5-5 and TRBJ2-3; weak D call: TRBD2 (5 bases). Germline values: CDR1 SGHKS, CDR2 YYEKEE (reference sequence). The CDR3 has 15 amino acids. The V end lost 3 bases, the J end lost 5 bases, and 16 bases lay between the germline ends. The CDR3: CASSSRASIGDTQYF. In DNA, the CDR3 is TGTGCCAGCAGCTCGCGGGCATCTATCGGAGATACGCAGTATTTT.

This chain links TRBV28 with TRBJ1-1; 9 bases line up with TRBD1. V lost 6 bases, J lost 4 bases, and 12 bases stayed unmatched. The CDR3 covers 16 residues. Germline V gene lookup returns CDR1 MDHEN and CDR2 SYDVKM. The CDR3 DNA is TGTGCCAGCAGGCCGCCTACAGGGGGCCGAAGCACTGAAGCTTTCTTT. Protein sequence: CASRPPTGGRSTEAFF. The variable domain in full, completed from reference TRBV28 and TRBJ1-1, reads DVKVTQSSRYLVKRTGEKVFLECVQDMDHENMFWYRQDPGLGLRLIYFSYDVKMKEKGDIPEGYSVSREKKERFSLILESASTNQTSMYLCASRPPTGGRSTEAFFGQGTRLTVV.

The chain has TRBV2 and TRBJ2-7; D unclear. Germline CDR1 and CDR2: SNHLY and FYNNEI. This CDR3 has 12 amino acids. V gave up 3 bases and J gave up 2 bases, with 5 bases separating them. CDR3 protein: CASSDTPYEQYF. The CDR3 DNA follows: TGTGCCAGCAGTGACACTCCCTACGAGCAGTACTTC.

J is TRBJ2-5 and V is TRBV28; D is possibly TRBD1 (6 bases). The germline CDR1 and CDR2 sequences are MDHEN and SYDVKM. Deletions cut 8 bases from V and 4 bases from J, with 14 bases between. The CDR3 is made up of 13 amino acids. The CDR3 here is CASQVGHLETQYF. The CDR3 DNA is TGTGCCAGCCAGGTGGGACATTTAGAGACCCAGTACTTC.

V gene TRBV28 combines with J gene TRBJ1-1; 7 bases align to TRBD1. The V and J ends lost 6 bases and 9 bases, in that order; junction bases with no gene match: 22. The CDR3 is made up of 17 amino acids. The germline gives CDR1 MDHEN, CDR2 SYDVKM. The CDR3, as DNA: TGTGCCAGCAGCTTGAAGTTCACAGGGGTAGCAAACGACAAAGCTTTCTTT. This codes for CASSLKFTGVANDKAFF.

The chain links TRBV5-1 to TRBJ2-1, with 9 bases identical to TRBD1. Germline loops: CDR1 SGHRS, CDR2 YFSETQ. This CDR3 is built from 14 residues. The trim removed 8 bases at V and 8 bases at J, leaving 11 bases unmatched. The CDR3 here is CASTPGQGGYEQFF. The CDR3 DNA reads TGCGCCAGTACCCCGGGACAGGGAGGTTATGAGCAGTTCTTC.

This chain joins TRBV28 and TRBJ1-1; 7 bases line up with TRBD1. The CDR3 length is 14 residues. V gave up 1 base and J gave up 5 bases; unmatched junction bases: 4. CDR1 and CDR2 from the germline V gene are MDHEN and SYDVKM. CDR3 DNA: TGTGCCAGCAGTTTATTACAGGGGAGTACTGAAGCTTTCTTT. Protein: CASSLLQGSTEAFF. Full variable domain (rest looked up from reference TRBV28 and TRBJ1-1): DVKVTQSSRYLVKRTGEKVFLECVQDMDHENMFWYRQDPGLGLRLIYFSYDVKMKEKGDIPEGYSVSREKKERFSLILESASTNQTSMYLCASSLLQGSTEAFFGQGTRLTVV.

V and J are TRBV9 and TRBJ2-2, with D uncertain. The V end lost 2 bases, the J end lost 0 bases, and 5 bases lay between the germline ends. This CDR3 region has 14 residues. Germline V lookup: CDR1 SGDLS, CDR2 YYNGEE. The CDR3 reads CASSVQANTGELFF. Written as DNA, the CDR3 is TGTGCCAGCAGCGTTCAGGCGAACACCGGGGAGCTGTTTTTT.

The sample holds one count of this clone. This sequence joins TRBV7-8 and TRBJ2-1; D unclear. Germline values: CDR1 SGHVS, CDR2 FQNEAQ. This CDR3 comprises 15 residues. Trimming shortened V by 5 bases and J by 8 bases, and 19 bases separated the two germline ends. As DNA, the CDR3 is TGTGCCAGCAGCGAATCTTGGCTAGACGGCGATGAGCAGTTCTTC. Translating it yields CASSESWLDGDEQFF.

This rearrangement joins TRBV7-8 to TRBJ1-1; 9 bases fit TRBD1. The V segment lost 7 bases and the J segment 6 bases; nucleotides outside the gene matches: 6. Germline V lookup: CDR1 SGHVS, CDR2 FQNEAQ. The CDR3 sequence is 13 residues long. As DNA, the CDR3 is TGTGCCAGCAAAACAGGGGGCCGGCCTGAAGCTTTCTTT. Protein sequence: CASKTGGRPEAFF.

The rearrangement uses TRBV19 and TRBJ2-7, with 8 bases aligning to TRBD1. Germline loops: CDR1 LNHDA, CDR2 SQIVND (reference sequence). The CDR3 extends over 14 amino acids. With 6 bases clipped from V and 6 bases from J, the junction kept 10 bases outside the gene matches. CDR3 residues: CASSTTGGIAEQYF. As DNA, the CDR3 is TGTGCCAGTAGCACTACAGGGGGAATAGCCGAGCAGTACTTC.

This clone was detected only once. The chain has TRBV2 and TRBJ1-1, with unresolved D. CDR1 is SNHLY and CDR2 is FYNNEI in the germline V gene. V was cut by 6 bases and J by 3 bases, with 14 bases left in between. The CDR3 loop spans 14 amino acids. CDR3 sequence: CASSERVYDTEAFF. CDR3 DNA: TGTGCCAGCAGCGAACGCGTCTATGACACTGAAGCTTTCTTT.

The rearrangement uses TRBV11-2 and TRBJ2-6; 10 nucleotides agree with TRBD1. Germline loops: CDR1 SGHAT, CDR2 FQNNGV. This CDR3 contains 18 residues. Trimming at V came to 0 bases and at J to 4 bases, leaving 6 bases not matched to a gene. The CDR3 coding sequence is TGTGCCAGCAGCTTAGACCGGGACAGGGGCCCCGGGGCCAACGTCCTGACTTTC. Translating it yields CASSLDRDRGPGANVLTF.

The V gene is TRBV5-6, the J gene TRBJ2-3, with 8 positions matching TRBD1. The CDR3 extends over 16 amino acids. Germline loops: CDR1 SGHDT, CDR2 YYEEEE. With V trimmed by 3 bases and J by 0 bases, 6 bases remained unmatched. The CDR3 reads CASSWDRTVSTDTQYF. The CDR3 coding sequence is TGTGCCAGCAGCTGGGACAGGACGGTTAGCACAGATACGCAGTATTTT.

This chain connects TRBV5-4 to TRBJ2-2; no definite D call. Per the germline V gene, CDR1 is SGHNT and CDR2 is YYREEE (reference sequence). This CDR3 has 14 residues. Trimming shortened V by 1 base and J by 5 bases, and 9 bases separated the two germline ends. CDR3 amino acids: CASSLNSRTGELFF. The CDR3 bases are TGTGCCAGCAGCTTGAATAGTAGAACCGGGGAGCTGTTTTTT.

In its sample, this clone was seen a few times. The rearrangement uses TRBV7-9 and TRBJ2-2, with a possible D match to TRBD2 (5 bases). This CDR3 is built from 12 residues. The germline V and J ends were trimmed by 5 bases and 7 bases, with 8 bases remaining between them. Germline V gene lookup returns CDR1 SEHNR and CDR2 FQNEAQ (reference sequence). DNA of the CDR3: TGTGCCAGCAGCCTGGAGGTCGGGGAGCTGTTTTTT. Translation: CASSLEVGELFF.

This clone was counted once. V and J are TRBV4-2 and TRBJ2-3, with 7 bases fitting TRBD2. The trim removed 4 bases at V and 3 bases at J, leaving 22 bases unmatched. Germline CDR1 reads LGHNA; CDR2 reads YNFKEQ. This CDR3 spans 20 amino acids. The CDR3 DNA is TGTGCCAGCAGCCCGATAGCGGGTCGGGGAAGTCCCTCAGTGACAGATACGCAGTATTTT. Residues: CASSPIAGRGSPSVTDTQYF.

V is TRBV9 and J is TRBJ2-1; D is perhaps TRBD2 (5 bases). Trimming pared 2 bases from V and 7 bases from J, leaving 16 bases between. The CDR3 sequence is 15 residues long. CDR1 is SGDLS, CDR2 YYNGEE, per germline. For the CDR3, the DNA is TGTGCCAGCAGCGTCGGGCAGGATCGGGGTAATGAGCAGTTCTTC. Its translation: CASSVGQDRGNEQFF.

The chain links TRBV11-3 to TRBJ1-2; 7 bases align to TRBD1. Germline CDR1 reads SGHNT; CDR2 reads YENEEA. This CDR3 comprises 16 residues. Trimming removed 5 bases from V and 0 bases from J; junction bases left unmatched: 9. The CDR3 spells CASSHLSGGSNYGYTF. DNA for the CDR3: TGTGCCAGCAGCCACCTGTCAGGGGGTTCTAACTATGGCTACACCTTC.

The chain carries TRBV2 and TRBJ2-7; 8 bases are shared with TRBD1. Germline CDR1 is SNHLY and CDR2 is FYNNEI. Unmatched junction bases numbered 14, after V lost 6 bases and J lost 4 bases. The length of the CDR3 is 16 residues. The CDR3 DNA is TGTGCCAGCAGGTACCGGACAGGGATCGACTCTTACGAGCAGTACTTC. Protein product: CASRYRTGIDSYEQYF.

The genes are TRBV10-1 and TRBJ2-1; TRBD2 matches 10 bases. V dropped 3 bases and J dropped 2; count of bases not matched to a gene: 7. This CDR3 region has 17 residues. Germline CDR1 and CDR2: WNHNN and SYGVQD (reference sequence). In nucleotides, the CDR3 is TGCGCCAGCAGTGACCGCGGCCTAGCGGGGGCCTACAATGAGCAGTTCTTC. Amino acids: CASSDRGLAGAYNEQFF.

The CDR3 region has the DNA TGTGCCAGCAGTTATCTCAGGGGGTCTTCCTTTGGCTACACCTTC. Encoded protein: CASSYLRGSSFGYTF. The chain joins TRBV28 to TRBJ1-2, with 7 bases that match TRBD1. The CDR3 runs to 15 residues. Germline assignment: CDR1 MDHEN and CDR2 SYDVKM. The V segment lost 4 bases and the J segment 7 bases; nucleotides outside the gene matches: 12.

The chain joins TRBV6-4 to TRBJ2-3; a weak D match, TRBD1 (6 bases). The CDR3 has 16 residues. Germline V CDR1 and CDR2: MRHNA, SNTAGT. Between the trimmed V and J ends, which lost 0 bases and 2 bases, there was a span of 12 bases. For the CDR3, the DNA is TGTGCCAGCAGTGACTCTGGCAGGGGTAACACAGATACGCAGTATTTT. Encoded protein: CASSDSGRGNTDTQYF.